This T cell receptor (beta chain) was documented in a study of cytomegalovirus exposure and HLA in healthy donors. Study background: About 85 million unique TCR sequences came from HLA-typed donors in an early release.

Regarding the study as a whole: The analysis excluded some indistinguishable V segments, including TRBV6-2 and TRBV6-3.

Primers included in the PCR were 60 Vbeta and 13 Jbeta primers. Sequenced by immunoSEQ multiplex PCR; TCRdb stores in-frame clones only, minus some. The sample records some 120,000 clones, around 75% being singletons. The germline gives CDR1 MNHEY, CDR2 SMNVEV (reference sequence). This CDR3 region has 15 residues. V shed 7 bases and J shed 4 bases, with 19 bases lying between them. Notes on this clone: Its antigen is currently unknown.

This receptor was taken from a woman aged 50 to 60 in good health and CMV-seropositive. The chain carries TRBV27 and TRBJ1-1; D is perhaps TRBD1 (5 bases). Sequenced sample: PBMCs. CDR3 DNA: TGTGCCAGCATCCGGCAGTCTACGGGGGGCACTGAAGCTTTCTTT. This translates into CASIRQSTGGTEAFF.